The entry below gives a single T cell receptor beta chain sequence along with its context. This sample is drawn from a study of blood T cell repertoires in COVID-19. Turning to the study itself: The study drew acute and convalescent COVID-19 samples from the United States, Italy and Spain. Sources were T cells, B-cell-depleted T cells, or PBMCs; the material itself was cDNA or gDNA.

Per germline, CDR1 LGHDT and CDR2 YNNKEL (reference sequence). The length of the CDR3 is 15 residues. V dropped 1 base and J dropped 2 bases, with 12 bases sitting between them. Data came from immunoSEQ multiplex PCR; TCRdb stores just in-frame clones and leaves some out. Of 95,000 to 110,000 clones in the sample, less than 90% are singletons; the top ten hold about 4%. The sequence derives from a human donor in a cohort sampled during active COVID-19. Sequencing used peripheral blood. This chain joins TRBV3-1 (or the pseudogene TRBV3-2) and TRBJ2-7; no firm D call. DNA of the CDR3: TGTGCCAGCAGCCAAGCCTTCCTTACAACCTACGAGCAGTACTTC. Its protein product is CASSQAFLTTYEQYF.